A selection of T cell receptor beta chains follows, all from one sample in a study of beta chain features in type 1 diabetes. Profiled with immunoSEQ multiplex PCR; TCRdb holds only in-frame clones, not every one. The sample comprises about 360,000 clones, over 10% of which are singletons, and 0.017% rests with the top ten. The sequenced sample consisted of naive CD4+ T cells from blood. The receptors were gathered from a man younger than 30 in good health. The CDR3 runs from the conserved cysteine through the conserved F or W. Fields, in order: clone size, V gene, J gene, D gene, CDR3 protein, CDR3 DNA. A D gene is named only where the DNA matches it firmly. Size values are once, few and many counts, or a class for expanded clones, and some rows have none.

>-|TRBV19|TRBJ1-1|TRBD1
CASSISGQGSSEAFF
TGTGCCAGTAGTATTTCGGGACAGGGGAGTTCTGAAGCTTTCTTT
>-|TRBV4-3|TRBJ2-3|-
CASSQDLGGRREYF
TGCGCCAGCAGCCAAGATCTTGGGGGCCGGCGGGAGTATTTT
>-|TRBV7-9|TRBJ2-3|TRBD2
CASSFRGGSDTQYF
TGTGCCAGCAGCTTTCGGGGGGGATCAGATACGCAGTATTTT
>-|TRBV19|TRBJ1-1|-
CASSIQGLNTEAFF
TGTGCCAGTAGTATTCAGGGATTGAACACTGAAGCTTTCTTT
>few|TRBV9|TRBJ2-2|-
CASSVEYTGNTGELFF
TGTGCCAGCAGCGTAGAGTATACAGGGAACACCGGGGAGCTGTTTTTT
>-|TRBV6-5|TRBJ2-1|TRBD2
CASSLAGKYNEQFF
TGTGCCAGCAGTCTAGCGGGGAAATACAATGAGCAGTTCTTC
>few|TRBV7-9|TRBJ1-2|TRBD1
CASSLGQGHGYTF
TGTGCCAGCAGCTTAGGACAGGGCCATGGCTACACCTTC
>many|TRBV29-1|TRBJ2-7|-
CSVVALTGTYEQYF
TGCAGCGTTGTTGCCTTGACAGGCACCTACGAGCAGTACTTC
>-|TRBV6-4|TRBJ2-3|-
CASSPSPGYTDTQYF
TGTGCCAGCAGCCCTTCCCCGGGATACACAGATACGCAGTATTTT
>-|TRBV27|TRBJ2-5|TRBD1
CASRRVFRGRRGETQYF
TGTGCCAGCAGAAGGGTTTTCAGGGGGCGACGGGGAGAGACCCAGTACTTC
>-|TRBV10-3|TRBJ2-1|-
CAISESRDSRVNEQFF
TGTGCCATCAGTGAGAGCAGGGACTCCCGGGTCAATGAGCAGTTCTTC
>-|TRBV18|TRBJ1-1|-
CASSGFMNTEAFF
TGTGCCAGCTCGGGCTTCATGAACACTGAAGCTTTCTTT
>-|TRBV20-1|TRBJ2-1|-
CSARDFDEQFF
TGCAGTGCTAGAGATTTCGATGAGCAGTTCTTC
>few|TRBV11-2|TRBJ2-3|-
CASSLGAAGTSTDTQYF
TGTGCCAGCAGCTTAGGGGCGGCGGGAACTAGCACAGATACGCAGTATTTT
>few|TRBV4-2|TRBJ2-5|-
CASSQDRETQYF
TGTGCCAGCAGCCAAGATCGAGAGACCCAGTACTTC
>-|TRBV5-6|TRBJ1-2|-
CASSLAGPMRYGYTF
TGTGCCAGCAGCTTGGCTGGCCCCATGAGGTATGGCTACACCTTC
>few|TRBV30|TRBJ2-4|TRBD1
CAWTNTQGAPNIQYF
TGTGCCTGGACTAATACACAGGGGGCGCCAAACATTCAGTACTTC
>few|TRBV5-6|TRBJ2-1|TRBD2
CASSLLSGGAYNEQFF
TGTGCCAGCAGCTTGCTTAGCGGGGGTGCCTACAATGAGCAGTTCTTC
>-|TRBV18|TRBJ1-1|TRBD1
CASSSDRGDTEAFF
TGTGCCAGCTCGTCGGACAGGGGGGACACTGAAGCTTTCTTT
>few|TRBV9|TRBJ2-3|-
CASSVALDTQYF
TGTGCCAGCAGCGTAGCCTTAGATACGCAGTATTTT
>-|TRBV10-3|TRBJ2-1|TRBD1
CAISPGQGAFNEQFF
TGTGCCATCAGCCCAGGACAGGGGGCGTTCAATGAGCAGTTCTTC
>-|TRBV2|TRBJ1-2|TRBD1
CASSAGQGASYGYTF
TGTGCCAGCAGTGCTGGACAGGGGGCGAGCTATGGCTACACCTTC
>few|TRBV15|TRBJ2-7|-
CATSRDSWQGPYEQYF
TGTGCCACCAGCAGAGATTCGTGGCAGGGCCCCTACGAGCAGTACTTC
>few|TRBV5-4|TRBJ1-1|-
CASSFLPIADTEAFF
TGTGCCAGCAGCTTCCTTCCGATAGCGGACACTGAAGCTTTCTTT
>-|TRBV15|TRBJ2-2|-
CATSRLAPGELFF
TGTGCCACCAGCAGACTAGCACCCGGGGAGCTGTTTTTT
>-|TRBV7-2|TRBJ2-7|TRBD2
CASSLSPGTSSEQYF
TGTGCCAGCAGCCTTAGCCCCGGGACTAGCTCCGAGCAGTACTTC
>-|TRBV18|TRBJ1-2|-
CASSQGPGAAGYTF
TGTGCCAGCTCTCAAGGCCCAGGGGCGGCTGGCTACACCTTC
>-|TRBV7-2|TRBJ2-2|TRBD1
CASSWDRNTGELFF
TGTGCCAGCAGCTGGGACAGGAACACCGGGGAGCTGTTTTTT
>few|TRBV28|TRBJ2-5|TRBD2
CATGRDVDQYF
TGTGCCACCGGGAGGGACGTAGACCAGTACTTC
>-|TRBV11-2|TRBJ2-3|-
CASSQRSGVEVDTQYF
TGTGCCAGCAGTCAACGGTCGGGGGTGGAGGTAGATACGCAGTATTTT
>few|TRBV9|TRBJ1-3|TRBD1
CASSVTGGSGNTIYF
TGTGCCAGCAGCGTCACAGGGGGCTCTGGAAACACCATATATTTT
>few|TRBV6-1|TRBJ1-5|-
CASSESGHMGNQPQHF
TGTGCCAGCAGTGAATCCGGACATATGGGCAATCAGCCCCAGCATTTT
>-|TRBV14|TRBJ1-1|-
CASSQIRMNTEAFF
TGTGCCAGCAGCCAAATCAGGATGAACACTGAAGCTTTCTTT
>-|TRBV7-3|TRBJ2-3|TRBD2
CASSSQTLAGVPDTQYF
TGTGCCAGCAGCTCTCAAACGCTAGCGGGAGTGCCAGATACGCAGTATTTT
>few|TRBV7-3|TRBJ1-6|-
CASSVGTNNSPLHF
TGTGCCAGCAGCGTCGGAACTAATAATTCACCCCTCCACTTT
>few|TRBV7-3|TRBJ2-7|TRBD1
CASSSPGTGHYEQYF
TGTGCCAGCAGCTCCCCCGGGACAGGACATTACGAGCAGTACTTC
>-|TRBV28|TRBJ2-7|TRBD2
CASRSLAGEWYEQYF
TGTGCCAGCAGATCTTTAGCGGGAGAGTGGTACGAGCAGTACTTC
>-|TRBV7-2|TRBJ1-1|-
CASSLQMNTEAFF
TGTGCCAGCAGCTTACAGATGAACACTGAAGCTTTCTTT
>few|TRBV28|TRBJ2-7|TRBD1
CASSSQGAGQYF
TGTGCCAGCAGTTCACAGGGGGCTGGGCAGTACTTC
>-|TRBV7-6|TRBJ2-5|-
CASSTTSNQETQYF
TGTGCCAGCAGCACAACTAGCAACCAAGAGACCCAGTACTTC
>few|TRBV30|TRBJ1-2|TRBD1
CAWSEDRVF
TGTGCCTGGAGTGAGGACAGGGTTTTC
>few|TRBV5-4|TRBJ1-3|-
CASSPDGSGNTIYF
TGTGCCAGCAGCCCAGACGGGTCTGGAAACACCATATATTTT
>few|TRBV30|TRBJ1-1|TRBD1
CAWSLGLEGASTEAFF
TGTGCCTGGAGTCTGGGTTTGGAGGGGGCGAGCACTGAAGCTTTCTTT
>few|TRBV5-1|TRBJ1-6|TRBD1
CASSLAGRGTLHF
TGCGCCAGCAGCTTGGCAGGCAGGGGGACCCTCCACTTT